These 15 T cell receptor beta chains share one sample of origin, sequenced in a study of shared clonotypes between healthy human individuals. Only in-frame clones appear in the TCRdb table, and some are missing; sequencing was by immunoSEQ multiplex PCR. Of hundreds of thousands of clones listed, roughly 80% are singletons. The sample was PBMCs. Receptors originate from a woman between 40 and 50 years old in good health. Some clones in this sample may be carry-over from other donors' samples.

This clone was seen only once. The gene calls are TRBV27 and TRBJ1-2; weak D call: TRBD1 (5 bases). Germline values: CDR1 MNHEY, CDR2 SMNVEV (reference sequence). The CDR3 runs to 15 residues. Trimming left V 5 bases short and J 4 bases short, with 17 bases between. The CDR3, as DNA: TGTGCCAGCAGTCCGCGGACACTAACGATCTATGGCTACACCTTC. Translation gives CASSPRTLTIYGYTF.

The V and J genes are TRBV6-1 and TRBJ2-6, with TRBD1 identical over 9 bases. After removal of 8 bases from V and 5 bases from J, the junction contained 7 bases not matched to a gene. Germline values: CDR1 MNHNS, CDR2 SASEGT. The CDR3 length is 15 residues. CDR3 region: CASGQGTGRANVLTF. The CDR3 DNA follows: TGTGCCAGCGGACAGGGGACGGGTCGGGCCAACGTCCTGACTTTC.

V usage is TRBV29-1 and J usage is TRBJ1-3; D ambiguous. Per the germline V gene, CDR1 is SQVTM and CDR2 is ANQGSEA. The CDR3 extends over 14 amino acids. Trimming shortened V by 4 bases and J by 0 bases, and 10 bases separated the two germline ends. The CDR3 loop reads CSVAGGSSGNTIYF. Written as DNA, the CDR3 is TGCAGCGTTGCGGGAGGATCCTCTGGAAACACCATATATTTT.

The J gene is TRBJ2-1, the V gene TRBV6-5; TRBD1 matches at 10 bases. Per the germline V gene, CDR1 is MNHEY and CDR2 is SVGAGI. The CDR3 loop spans 16 amino acids. Trimming at V came to 0 bases and at J to 9 bases, leaving 8 bases not matched to a gene. CDR3: CASSYSWGTGDPEQFF. The CDR3 bases are TGTGCCAGCAGTTACTCTTGGGGGACAGGGGATCCTGAGCAGTTCTTC.

Only a few counts were recorded for this clone. V gene TRBV6-5 combines with J gene TRBJ1-1, with D tentatively TRBD1 (6 bases). Trimming removed 4 bases at V and 3 bases at J, with 9 bases between. Germline CDR1 reads MNHEY; CDR2 reads SVGAGI. This CDR3 region has 13 residues. Here the CDR3 DNA reads TGTGCCAGCAGTTTCGGACAGCACACTGAAGCTTTCTTT. Its protein is CASSFGQHTEAFF.

This chain links TRBV5-1 with TRBJ2-7, with D perhaps matching TRBD2 (6 bases). CDR1 and CDR2 (germline): SGHRS, YFSETQ. The V end was cut by 2 bases, the J end by 0 bases, with 15 bases between. The CDR3 extends over 16 amino acids. The CDR3 is CASSLGGDPISYEQYF. As DNA, the CDR3 is TGCGCCAGCAGCTTAGGAGGGGACCCGATCTCCTACGAGCAGTACTTC.

As for this clone: This sequence may be a read error, since a much larger clone differs from it by one base. The J gene is TRBJ2-2, the V gene TRBV30; 8 bases align to TRBD2. The CDR3 runs to 15 residues. Unmatched junction bases numbered 9, after V lost 4 bases and J lost 5 bases. Germline CDR1 is GTSNPN and CDR2 is SVGIG (reference sequence). The chain's CDR3 is CAWKGVGGETGELFF. The CDR3 DNA is TGTGCCTGGAAGGGAGTCGGGGGGGAAACCGGGGAGCTGTTTTTT. The complete variable domain, with remaining parts taken from reference TRBV30 and TRBJ2-2, reads SQTIHQWPATLVQPVGSPLSLECTVEGTSNPNLYWYRQAAGRGLQLLFYSVGIGQISSEVPQNLSASRPQDRQFILSSKKLLLSDSGFYLCAWKGVGGETGELFFGEGSRLTVL.

The chain carries TRBV11-1 and TRBJ2-2; 7 nucleotides align to TRBD2. Germline V CDR1 and CDR2: SGHAT, FQDESV (reference sequence). The CDR3 is 14 amino acids. Losses at the gene ends were 6 bases for V and 7 bases for J; bases not matched to a gene: 8. In nucleotides, the CDR3 is TGTGCCAGCAGAGCGGGAAGGGATTTCGGGGAGCTGTTTTTT. This translates into CASRAGRDFGELFF. Full variable domain (remainder filled in from reference TRBV11-1 and TRBJ2-2): EAEVAQSPRYKITEKSQAVAFWCDPISGHATLYWYRQILGQGPELLVQFQDESVVDDSQLPKDRFSAERLKGVDSTLKIQPAELGDSAMYLCASRAGRDFGELFFGEGSRLTVL.

The J gene is TRBJ2-5, the V gene TRBV9; TRBD1 matches at 8 bases. The J call may be wrong; the DNA end is better matched by TRBJ2-7. CDR1 is SGDLS, CDR2 YYNGEE, per germline. The CDR3 extends over 14 amino acids. The CDR3 bases are TGTGCCAGCAGCGTGACCGGACAGGGCTACGAGCAGTACTTC. This encodes CASSVTGQGYEQYF.

This clone appeared a few times. The V call is TRBV5-4, the J call TRBJ1-2; 8 nucleotides match TRBD1. With 2 bases clipped from V and 3 bases from J, the junction kept 6 bases outside the gene matches. Germline CDR1 is SGHNT and CDR2 is YYREEE (reference sequence). The length of the CDR3 is 15 residues. CDR3 bases: TGTGCCAGCAGCTTCCAGGGGGCGTACTACTATGGCTACACCTTC. Translation gives CASSFQGAYYYGYTF. The variable domain in full, with the rest retrieved from reference TRBV5-4 and TRBJ1-2, is ETGVTQSPTHLIKTRGQQVTLRCSSQSGHNTVSWYQQALGQGPQFIFQYYREEENGRGNFPPRFSGLQFPNYSSELNVNALELDDSALYLCASSFQGAYYYGYTFGSGTRLTVV.

The chain carries TRBV7-3 and TRBJ2-2; the match to TRBD1 covers 8 bases. Germline V gene sequence: CDR1 SGHTA, CDR2 FQGTGA. Germline trimming cut 5 bases from V and 3 bases from J; bases unmatched to any gene: 5. CDR3 size: 15 residues. The CDR3 protein is CASSKDRVDTGELFF. In DNA, the CDR3 is TGTGCCAGCAGCAAGGACAGGGTGGACACCGGGGAGCTGTTTTTT.

At least ten counts were recorded for this clone. The chain is built from TRBV11-2 and TRBJ2-5; tentative D call: TRBD2 (5 bases). Germline V CDR1 and CDR2: SGHAT, FQNNGV. Trimming removed 2 bases at V and 5 bases at J, with 15 bases between. This CDR3 region has 15 residues. CDR3 sequence reads: CASSLSSLDGETQYF. The CDR3 DNA follows: TGTGCCAGCAGCTTAAGTTCACTAGATGGTGAGACCCAGTACTTC.

The chain couples TRBV6-1 to TRBJ2-1, with TRBD2 matching over 11 bases. This CDR3 has 16 residues. Germline CDR1 is MNHNS and CDR2 is SASEGT. V trimming: 3 bases; J trimming: 4 bases; junction bases outside the gene matches: 5. The CDR3 DNA reads TGTGCCAGCAGTGAGACCGGGACTAGCGGTTACAATGAGCAGTTCTTC. It encodes CASSETGTSGYNEQFF.

With respect to this clone: A far larger clone is one nucleotide away, so this likely arose from a read error. This CDR3 reads CACTGASYNEQFF. The CDR3 coding sequence is TGTGCCTGTACAGGGGCTAGTTACAATGAGCAGTTCTTC. The chain employs TRBV30 and TRBJ2-1, with TRBD1 identical over 7 bases. J gave up 4 bases and V 6 bases, and 6 bases lay outside the gene matches. The germline V gene has CDR1 GTSNPN and CDR2 SVGIG (reference sequence). The CDR3 has 13 amino acids.

This clone was seen a handful of times. The same CDR3 is also encoded by other DNA sequences in this sample. The chain uses TRBV6-4 and TRBJ2-3; D unresolved. There are 15 residues in the CDR3. Germline V gene sequence: CDR1 MRHNA, CDR2 SNTAGT. Between the trimmed V and J ends, which lost 0 bases and 3 bases, there was a span of 10 bases. CDR3 coding DNA: TGTGCCAGCAGTGACTCCGCAGGTAGTACAGATACGCAGTATTTT. Residues: CASSDSAGSTDTQYF.